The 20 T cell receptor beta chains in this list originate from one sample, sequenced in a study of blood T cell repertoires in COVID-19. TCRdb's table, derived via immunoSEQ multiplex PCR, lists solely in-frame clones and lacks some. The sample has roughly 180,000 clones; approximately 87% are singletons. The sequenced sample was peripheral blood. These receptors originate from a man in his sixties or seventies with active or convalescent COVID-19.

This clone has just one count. Here the CDR3 reads CASGERLAGAGTYEQYF. The CDR3 nucleotides read TGTGCCAGCGGGGAGAGACTAGCGGGAGCGGGCACCTACGAGCAGTACTTC. The chain carries TRBV27 and TRBJ2-7; 12 nucleotides line up with TRBD2. This CDR3 contains 17 residues. J lost 2 bases, V lost 8 bases, and 13 bases had no gene match. Germline V CDR1 and CDR2: MNHEY, SMNVEV (reference sequence).

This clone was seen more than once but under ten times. The CDR3 DNA is TGTGCTAGTGGTTTGGTAACTGGGGACAGGGGTGGCGATCAGCCCCAGCATTTT. Its protein is CASGLVTGDRGGDQPQHF. The gene calls are TRBV12-5 and TRBJ1-5, with TRBD1 matching 10 bases. In germline, CDR1 is LGHNT, CDR2 FRNRAP. The length of the CDR3 is 18 residues. V lost 0 bases to trimming and J lost 5 bases; unmatched junction nucleotides: 10.

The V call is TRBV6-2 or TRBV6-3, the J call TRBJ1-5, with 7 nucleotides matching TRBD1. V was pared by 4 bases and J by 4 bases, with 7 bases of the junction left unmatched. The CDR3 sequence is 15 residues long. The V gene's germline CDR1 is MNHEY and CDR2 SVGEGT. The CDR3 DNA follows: TGTGCCAGCAGTTTTTGGGGACAGAATAATCAGCCCCAGCATTTT. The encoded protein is CASSFWGQNNQPQHF.

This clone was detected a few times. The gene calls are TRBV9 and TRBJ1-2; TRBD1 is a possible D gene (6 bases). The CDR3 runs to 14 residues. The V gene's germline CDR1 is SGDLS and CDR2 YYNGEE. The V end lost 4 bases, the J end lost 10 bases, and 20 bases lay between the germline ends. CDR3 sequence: CASSLNGQSYYYTF. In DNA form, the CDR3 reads TGTGCCAGCAGCCTAAACGGACAGAGCTATTACTACACCTTC.

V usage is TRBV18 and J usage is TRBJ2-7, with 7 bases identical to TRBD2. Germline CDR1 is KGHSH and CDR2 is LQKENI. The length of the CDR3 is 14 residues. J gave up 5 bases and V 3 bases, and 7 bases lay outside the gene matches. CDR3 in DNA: TGTGCCAGCTCACCGGCCGGACTAGATAACGAGCAGTACTTC. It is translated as CASSPAGLDNEQYF.

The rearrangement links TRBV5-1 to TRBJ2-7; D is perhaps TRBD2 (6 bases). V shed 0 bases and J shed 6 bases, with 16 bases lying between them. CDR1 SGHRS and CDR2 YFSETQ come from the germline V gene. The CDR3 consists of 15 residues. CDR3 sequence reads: CASSLALQAGSEQYF. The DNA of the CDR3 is TGCGCCAGCAGCTTGGCCCTTCAGGCGGGGAGCGAGCAGTACTTC.

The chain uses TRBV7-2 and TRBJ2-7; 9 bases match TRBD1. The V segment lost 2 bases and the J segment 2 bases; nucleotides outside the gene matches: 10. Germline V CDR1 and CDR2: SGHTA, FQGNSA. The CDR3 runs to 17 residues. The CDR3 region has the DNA TGTGCCAGCAGCTTAAAGGGACAGGGTGCGGGAGCCTACGAGCAGTACTTC. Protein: CASSLKGQGAGAYEQYF. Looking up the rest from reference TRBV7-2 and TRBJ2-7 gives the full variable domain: GAGVSQSPSNKVTEKGKDVELRCDPISGHTALYWYRQSLGQGLEFLIYFQGNSAPDKSGLPSDRFSAERTGGSVSTLTIQRTQQEDSAVYLCASSLKGQGAGAYEQYFGPGTRLTVT.

In DNA, the CDR3 is TGCGCCAGCAGCCAAGATCCCCTGGGAACCGGCGGGGGCAATCAGCCCCAGCATTTT. Translating it yields CASSQDPLGTGGGNQPQHF. This rearrangement joins TRBV4-3 to TRBJ1-5, with D uncertain. Germline loops: CDR1 LGHNA, CDR2 YSLEER. Trimming removed 0 bases from V and 2 bases from J, with 20 bases in between. CDR3 length equals 19 residues.

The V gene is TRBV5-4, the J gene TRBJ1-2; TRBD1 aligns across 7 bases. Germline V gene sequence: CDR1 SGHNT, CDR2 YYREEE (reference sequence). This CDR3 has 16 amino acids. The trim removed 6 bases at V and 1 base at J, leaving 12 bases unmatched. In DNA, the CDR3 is TGTGCCAGCACGTACCGCCGGACAGGCGGTAACTATGGCTACACCTTC. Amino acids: CASTYRRTGGNYGYTF.

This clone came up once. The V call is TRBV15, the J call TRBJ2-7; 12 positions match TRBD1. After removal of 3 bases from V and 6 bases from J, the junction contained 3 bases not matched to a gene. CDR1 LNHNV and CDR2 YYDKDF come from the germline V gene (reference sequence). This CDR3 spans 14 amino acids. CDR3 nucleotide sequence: TGTGCCACCAGCAGTGGGACAGGGGGCCGCGAGCAGTACTTC. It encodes CATSSGTGGREQYF. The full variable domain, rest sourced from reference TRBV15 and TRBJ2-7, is DAMVIQNPRYQVTQFGKPVTLSCSQTLNHNVMYWYQQKSSQAPKLLFHYYDKDFNNEADTPDNFQSRRPNTSFCFLDIRSPGLGDTAMYLCATSSGTGGREQYFGPGTRLTVT.

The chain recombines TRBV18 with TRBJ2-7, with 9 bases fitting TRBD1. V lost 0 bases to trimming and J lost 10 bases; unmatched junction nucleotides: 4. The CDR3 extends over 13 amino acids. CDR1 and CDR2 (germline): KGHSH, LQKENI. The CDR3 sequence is CASSPPAGQGQYF. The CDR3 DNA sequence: TGTGCCAGCTCACCACCCGCGGGACAGGGTCAGTACTTC.

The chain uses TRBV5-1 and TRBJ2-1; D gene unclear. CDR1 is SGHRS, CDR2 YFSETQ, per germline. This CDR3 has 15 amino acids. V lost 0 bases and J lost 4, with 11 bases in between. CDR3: CASSLGAGRYNEQFF. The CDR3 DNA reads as TGCGCCAGCAGCTTGGGGGCAGGTCGGTACAATGAGCAGTTCTTC. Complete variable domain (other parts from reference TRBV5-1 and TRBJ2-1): KAGVTQTPRYLIKTRGQQVTLSCSPISGHRSVSWYQQTPGQGLQFLFEYFSETQRNKGNFPGRFSGRQFSNSRSEMNVSTLELGDSALYLCASSLGAGRYNEQFFGPGTRLTVL.

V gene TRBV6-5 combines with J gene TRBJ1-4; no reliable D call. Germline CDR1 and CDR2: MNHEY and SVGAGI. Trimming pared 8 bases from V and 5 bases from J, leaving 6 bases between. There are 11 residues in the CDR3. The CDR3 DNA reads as TGTGCCAGCGGACTAAATGAAAAACTGTTTTTT. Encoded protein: CASGLNEKLFF.

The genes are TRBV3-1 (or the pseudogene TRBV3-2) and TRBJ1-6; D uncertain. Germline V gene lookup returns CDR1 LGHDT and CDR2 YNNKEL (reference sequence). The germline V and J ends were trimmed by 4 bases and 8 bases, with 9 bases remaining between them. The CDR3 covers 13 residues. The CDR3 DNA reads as TGTGCCAGCAGCCCCTTTAGTGATTCACCCCTCCACTTT. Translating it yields CASSPFSDSPLHF.

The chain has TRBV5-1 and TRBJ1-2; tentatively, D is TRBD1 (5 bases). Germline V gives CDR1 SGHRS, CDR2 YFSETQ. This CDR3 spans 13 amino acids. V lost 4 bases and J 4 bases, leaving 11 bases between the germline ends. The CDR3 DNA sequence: TGCGCCAGCAGCCTCAGGGATGGCTATGGCTACACCTTC. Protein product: CASSLRDGYGYTF.

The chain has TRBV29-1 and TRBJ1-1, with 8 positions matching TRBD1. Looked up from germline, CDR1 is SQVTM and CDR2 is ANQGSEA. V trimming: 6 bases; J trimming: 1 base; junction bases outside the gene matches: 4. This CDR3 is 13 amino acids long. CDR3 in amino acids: CSVRQGWNTEAFF. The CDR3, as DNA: TGCAGCGTCAGACAGGGGTGGAACACTGAAGCTTTCTTT.

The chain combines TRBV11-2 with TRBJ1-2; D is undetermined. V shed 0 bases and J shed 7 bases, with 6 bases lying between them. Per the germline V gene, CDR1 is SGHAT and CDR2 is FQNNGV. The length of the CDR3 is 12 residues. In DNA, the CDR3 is TGTGCCAGCAGCTTAGATGTGGCTGGCTACACCTTC. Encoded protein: CASSLDVAGYTF.

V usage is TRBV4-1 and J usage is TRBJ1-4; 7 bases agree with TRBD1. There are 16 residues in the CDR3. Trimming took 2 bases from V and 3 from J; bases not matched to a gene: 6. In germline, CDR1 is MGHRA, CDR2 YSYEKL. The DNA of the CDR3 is TGCGCCAGCAGCCAACGTGGCGACAGGGCTAATGAAAAACTGTTTTTT. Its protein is CASSQRGDRANEKLFF.

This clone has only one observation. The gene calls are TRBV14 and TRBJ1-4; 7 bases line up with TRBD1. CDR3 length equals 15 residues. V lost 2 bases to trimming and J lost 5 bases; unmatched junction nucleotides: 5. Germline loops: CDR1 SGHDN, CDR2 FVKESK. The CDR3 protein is CASSQPGQKNEKLFF. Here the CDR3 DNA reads TGTGCCAGCAGCCAACCGGGACAGAAGAATGAAAAACTGTTTTTT.

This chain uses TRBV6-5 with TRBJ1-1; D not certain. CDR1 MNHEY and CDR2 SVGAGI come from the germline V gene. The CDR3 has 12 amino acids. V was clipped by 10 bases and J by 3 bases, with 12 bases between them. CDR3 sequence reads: CATIMSDTEAFF. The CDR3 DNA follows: TGTGCCACTATTATGTCGGACACTGAAGCTTTCTTT.